The present T cell receptor beta chain was sequenced within a study of blood T cells in healthy people across ages. General study results and limits: Both naive CD4+ cell counts and diversity were greater in long-lived donors than in aged donors.

For this clonotype: What it binds is unknown.

The authors ran a second PCR of roughly 6 to 12 cycles using a sample-barcoded 5' primer and a J-beta primer mix. TCRdb reprocessed the 5' RACE reads via MiXCR and lists one record per CDR3 protein. The table records about 1.5 million distinct CDR3 sequences, roughly 40% of them present only once. With V trimmed by 4 bases and J by 1 base, 3 bases remained unmatched. This CDR3 has 17 residues. Germline V gene lookup returns CDR1 SGHRS and CDR2 YFSETQ. The specimen sequenced was blood. The genes are TRBV5-1 and TRBJ2-2, with TRBD2 identical over 14 bases. The TCR was taken from a woman aged 18 to 35 in good health. CDR3 sequence (DNA): TGCGCCAGCAGCCACGGACTAGCGGGAGGGAACACCGGGGAGCTGTTTTTT. It encodes CASSHGLAGGNTGELFF.